These 27 T cell receptor beta chains came from one sample sequenced in a study of cytomegalovirus exposure and HLA in healthy donors. Primers: 60 Vbeta forward and 13 Jbeta reverse. Produced via immunoSEQ multiplex PCR; TCRdb's table is partial and in-frame only. The table has some 130,000 clones, roughly 10% seen once. The sequencing input was PBMCs. These receptors came from a man aged 45-65 years in good health and CMV-seronegative.

This clone was observed a few times. The genes are TRBV28 and TRBJ1-3, with 9 bases lining up with TRBD1. The V gene end was trimmed by 4 bases and the J gene end by 8 bases; junction bases not matched to a gene: 6. Looked up from germline, CDR1 is MDHEN and CDR2 is SYDVKM. The CDR3 is 14 residues long. In DNA, the CDR3 is TGTGCCAGCAGTTCCCCGGGACAGGGTTACACCATATATTTT. The encoded protein is CASSSPGQGYTIYF.

This clone was seen a few times. The chain couples TRBV5-1 to TRBJ2-3; tentatively, D is TRBD1 (6 bases). The CDR3 sequence is 15 residues long. CDR1 and CDR2 (germline): SGHRS, YFSETQ. Trimming took 1 base from V and 6 from J, leaving 15 bases between them. In nucleotides, the CDR3 is TGCGCCAGCAGCTTGACAGGGAGCTTGGAGGATACGCAGTATTTT. It specifies CASSLTGSLEDTQYF.

This clone showed up just a few times. The chain combines TRBV6-5 with TRBJ1-6, with unresolved D. Per germline, CDR1 MNHEY and CDR2 SVGAGI. This CDR3 has 15 amino acids. Trimming pared 2 bases from V and 7 bases from J, leaving 12 bases between. The CDR3 region has the DNA TGTGCCAGCAGTTACAGGAAACAGCAGAATTCACCCCTCCACTTT. Its protein is CASSYRKQQNSPLHF.

This clone was found a few times. The rearrangement uses TRBV19 and TRBJ2-7; 8 bases match TRBD1. This CDR3 has 15 amino acids. Per germline, CDR1 LNHDA and CDR2 SQIVND (reference sequence). With 3 bases clipped from V and 7 bases from J, the junction kept 11 bases outside the gene matches. The CDR3 DNA reads TGTGCCAGTAGTATTTGGGGGACAGGCCCCCTGGAGCAGTACTTC. Translating gives CASSIWGTGPLEQYF.

This clone was observed a few times. J is TRBJ2-3 and V is TRBV7-3, with 7 bases aligning to TRBD2. The germline V gene encodes CDR1 SGHTA and CDR2 FQGTGA. With 4 bases clipped from V and 3 bases from J, the junction kept 10 bases outside the gene matches. The CDR3 length is 16 residues. DNA of the CDR3: TGTGCCAGCAGCTCGAACGGTGGACTAGTGACAGATACGCAGTATTTT. Translation gives CASSSNGGLVTDTQYF.

The chain uses TRBV5-3 and TRBJ2-7; D might be TRBD1 (6 bases). TRBV5-3 is an ORF; its function is uncertain. V shed 1 base and J shed 2 bases, with 13 bases lying between them. CDR3 length: 15 amino acids. This CDR3 is CARSLSTGKAYEQYF. The CDR3 bases are TGTGCCAGAAGCTTGTCAACAGGGAAGGCCTACGAGCAGTACTTC.

This clone was recorded a few times. The chain joins TRBV5-6 to TRBJ2-7; TRBD2 matches at 11 bases. V lost 2 bases and J lost 0; bases outside the gene matches: 4. Germline V lookup: CDR1 SGHDT, CDR2 YYEEEE. CDR3 length: 16 residues. The CDR3 bases are TGTGCCAGCAGCTTATTAGCGGGAGGGTACTCCTACGAGCAGTACTTC. Protein product: CASSLLAGGYSYEQYF.

The chain links TRBV11-2 to TRBJ1-2; the D is unclear. Germline V gene sequence: CDR1 SGHAT, CDR2 FQNNGV. V shed 2 bases and J shed 7 bases, with 11 bases lying between them. The CDR3 extends over 13 amino acids. CDR3 sequence (DNA): TGTGCCAGCAGCTTACCGGGAATTGGTGGCTACACCTTC. Translating it yields CASSLPGIGGYTF.

This clone came up a few times. This chain links TRBV25-1 with TRBJ2-5, with 7 bases identical to TRBD1. Germline values: CDR1 MGHDK, CDR2 SYGVNS. The CDR3 covers 13 residues. The V and J ends lost 6 bases and 5 bases, in that order; junction bases with no gene match: 6. The CDR3 DNA reads TGTGCCAGCAGGAGGACAGGTCTGGAGACCCAGTACTTC. Its translation is CASRRTGLETQYF.

This clone was recorded a few times. V gene TRBV11-2 combines with J gene TRBJ1-2; D uncertain. CDR1 is SGHAT and CDR2 is FQNNGV in the germline V gene. The CDR3 consists of 13 residues. V dropped 7 bases and J dropped 6 bases, with 15 bases sitting between them. Here the CDR3 reads CASNTPTGNGYTF. The CDR3 DNA is TGTGCCAGCAATACGCCAACGGGGAATGGCTACACCTTC.

The rearrangement joins TRBV11-3 to TRBJ2-5; 9 bases fit TRBD1. The length of the CDR3 is 16 residues. Germline assignment: CDR1 SGHNT and CDR2 YENEEA. V was pared by 5 bases and J by 5 bases, with 12 bases of the junction left unmatched. The CDR3 nucleotides are TGTGCCAGCAGCCAAAACGGACAGGGGAGGTCGGAGACCCAGTACTTC. It codes for CASSQNGQGRSETQYF.

This clone was recorded a few times. V usage is TRBV7-3 and J usage is TRBJ2-3, with 8 bases identical to TRBD2. The CDR3 sequence is 15 residues long. The trim removed 6 bases at V and 0 bases at J, leaving 5 bases unmatched. CDR1 is SGHTA, CDR2 FQGTGA, per germline. CDR3 amino acids: CASSTAGASTDTQYF. The CDR3 coding sequence is TGTGCCAGCAGTACAGCGGGGGCTAGCACAGATACGCAGTATTTT.

The CDR3 reads CASSLGGGSYGYTF. DNA for the CDR3: TGCGCCAGCAGCTTGGGAGGGGGCTCCTATGGCTACACCTTC. The gene calls are TRBV5-1 and TRBJ1-2; 7 nucleotides line up with TRBD1. The V gene end was trimmed by 0 bases and the J gene end by 4 bases; junction bases not matched to a gene: 3. In germline, CDR1 is SGHRS, CDR2 YFSETQ. CDR3 length equals 14 residues.

The chain uses TRBV28 and TRBJ1-5, with a tentative D call TRBD1 (5 bases). Germline CDR1 is MDHEN and CDR2 is SYDVKM. The V gene lost 5 bases and the J gene lost 3 bases, with 23 bases spanning the gap. CDR3 length: 18 residues. The CDR3 bases are TGTGCCAGCAGTCAAAAACTTACGTCGGACAAGAACAATCAGCCCCAGCATTTT. Protein product: CASSQKLTSDKNNQPQHF.

The rearrangement links TRBV6-5 to TRBJ1-6; D might be TRBD1 (6 bases). V lost 0 bases and J lost 6, with 12 bases in between. The CDR3 covers 16 residues. Germline CDR1 and CDR2: MNHEY and SVGAGI. DNA of the CDR3: TGTGCCAGCAGTTACTCGGGAGGGGGGAGTAATTCACCCCTCCACTTT. Protein sequence: CASSYSGGGSNSPLHF.

DNA for the CDR3: TGTGCCAGCACCGTACGGGACAGAAGCACAGATACGCAGTATTTT. Translation: CASTVRDRSTDTQYF. The chain couples TRBV7-9 to TRBJ2-3; TRBD1 matches at 7 bases. V was clipped by 7 bases and J by 0 bases; unmatched bases: 7. This CDR3 has 15 amino acids. Looked up from germline, CDR1 is SEHNR and CDR2 is FQNEAQ (reference sequence). The variable domain in full, with the rest retrieved from reference TRBV7-9 and TRBJ2-3, is DTGVSQNPRHKITKRGQNVTFRCDPISEHNRLYWYRQTLGQGPEFLTYFQNEAQLEKSRLLSDRFSAERPKGSFSTLEIQRTEQGDSAMYLCASTVRDRSTDTQYFGPGTRLTVL.

This sequence joins TRBV30 and TRBJ1-2; D gene ambiguous. Germline CDR1 is GTSNPN and CDR2 is SVGIG (reference sequence). Deletions cut 1 base from V and 8 bases from J, with 5 bases between. The CDR3 totals 10 residues. The CDR3 reads CAWSGLGYTF. The CDR3 DNA sequence: TGTGCCTGGAGTGGTCTAGGCTACACCTTC.

The rearrangement links TRBV6-1 to TRBJ2-1, with TRBD2 matching over 7 bases. Trimming removed 4 bases from V and 0 bases from J; junction bases left unmatched: 6. The CDR3 consists of 16 residues. Germline assignment: CDR1 MNHNS and CDR2 SASEGT. CDR3: CASSATSWSSYNEQFF. The CDR3 bases are TGTGCCAGCAGTGCGACTAGCTGGAGCTCCTACAATGAGCAGTTCTTC.

This clone came up a few times. This rearrangement joins TRBV4-1 to TRBJ2-3; 10 nucleotides align to TRBD2. This CDR3 has 20 residues. The germline CDR1 and CDR2 sequences are MGHRA and YSYEKL. The ends lost 1 base at V and 1 base at J; junction bases unmatched: 14. The CDR3 sequence is CASSQVRLAGDARGTDTQYF. The CDR3 DNA sequence: TGCGCCAGCAGCCAAGTACGCCTAGCGGGGGATGCGCGGGGCACAGATACGCAGTATTTT.

This chain uses TRBV5-6 with TRBJ2-2, with a tentative D call TRBD1 (6 bases). This CDR3 comprises 16 residues. The ends were cut back, 2 bases at V and 3 bases at J, with 14 bases in the middle. Germline V gene lookup returns CDR1 SGHDT and CDR2 YYEEEE. In DNA, the CDR3 is TGTGCCAGCAGCTTTCTAGGGGGAGCCGACACCGGGGAGCTGTTTTTT. Its protein product is CASSFLGGADTGELFF.

This clone was seen a handful of times. This CDR3 is CASSSNRGGQFF. The CDR3 bases are TGTGCCAGCAGCAGCAATCGAGGGGGGCAGTTCTTC. The chain is built from TRBV27 and TRBJ2-1; D perhaps matches TRBD1 (6 bases). The CDR3 runs to 12 residues. Germline CDR1 and CDR2: MNHEY and SMNVEV (reference sequence). Trimming removed 6 bases at V and 12 bases at J, with 15 bases between.

J is TRBJ1-1 and V is TRBV6-1; 9 bases line up with TRBD1. Germline CDR1 MNHNS, CDR2 SASEGT. Trimming cost V 4 bases and J 6 bases; bases outside gene matches: 3. This CDR3 is 13 amino acids long. CDR3: CASSVDRGPEAFF. The CDR3 DNA sequence: TGTGCCAGCAGTGTGGACAGGGGCCCTGAAGCTTTCTTT.

This clone was counted only a few times. J is TRBJ2-3 and V is TRBV2; 7 bases fit TRBD2. CDR1 and CDR2 from the germline V gene are SNHLY and FYNNEI. The ends lost 5 bases at V and 4 bases at J; junction bases unmatched: 6. CDR3 size: 14 residues. CDR3 coding DNA: TGTGCCAGCAGTTCTTTAGCGGGTGCAGATACGCAGTATTTT. Protein: CASSSLAGADTQYF.

This clone turned up a few times. This chain links TRBV15 with TRBJ2-7, with 11 positions matching TRBD1. CDR3 length: 14 residues. Germline V CDR1 and CDR2: LNHNV, YYDKDF (reference sequence). The V and J ends lost 8 bases and 1 base, in that order; junction bases with no gene match: 4. CDR3 residues: CATEDRGLSYEQYF. The DNA for the CDR3 is TGTGCCACCGAGGACAGGGGGCTGTCCTACGAGCAGTACTTC.

The chain couples TRBV15 to TRBJ2-7, with D possibly being TRBD1 (6 bases). V lost 1 base and J 2 bases, leaving 12 bases between the germline ends. The germline V gene has CDR1 LNHNV and CDR2 YYDKDF (reference sequence). CDR3 length: 15 amino acids. The CDR3 here is CATSRADQGTYEQYF. CDR3 DNA: TGTGCCACCAGCAGAGCCGACCAGGGGACCTACGAGCAGTACTTC. Supplemented by reference TRBV15 and TRBJ2-7, the full variable domain reads DAMVIQNPRYQVTQFGKPVTLSCSQTLNHNVMYWYQQKSSQAPKLLFHYYDKDFNNEADTPDNFQSRRPNTSFCFLDIRSPGLGDTAMYLCATSRADQGTYEQYFGPGTRLTVT.

The CDR3 DNA reads as TGTGCCAGCAGCCCCCCTAGCGGGGGAGCCTACGAGCAGTACTTC. Encoded protein: CASSPPSGGAYEQYF. The chain joins TRBV7-6 to TRBJ2-7, with 10 nucleotides matching TRBD2. CDR1 is SGHVS and CDR2 is FNYEAQ in the germline V gene. This CDR3 contains 15 residues. J gave up 2 bases and V 5 bases, and 6 bases lay outside the gene matches.

This chain uses TRBV29-1 with TRBJ2-4; D might be TRBD1 (6 bases). This CDR3 has 12 residues. Germline CDR1 reads SQVTM; CDR2 reads ANQGSEA. Deletions cut 6 bases from V and 3 bases from J, with 9 bases between. CDR3 DNA sequence: TGCAGCGTCGTGGACAGCAAAAACATTCAGTACTTC. Protein: CSVVDSKNIQYF.